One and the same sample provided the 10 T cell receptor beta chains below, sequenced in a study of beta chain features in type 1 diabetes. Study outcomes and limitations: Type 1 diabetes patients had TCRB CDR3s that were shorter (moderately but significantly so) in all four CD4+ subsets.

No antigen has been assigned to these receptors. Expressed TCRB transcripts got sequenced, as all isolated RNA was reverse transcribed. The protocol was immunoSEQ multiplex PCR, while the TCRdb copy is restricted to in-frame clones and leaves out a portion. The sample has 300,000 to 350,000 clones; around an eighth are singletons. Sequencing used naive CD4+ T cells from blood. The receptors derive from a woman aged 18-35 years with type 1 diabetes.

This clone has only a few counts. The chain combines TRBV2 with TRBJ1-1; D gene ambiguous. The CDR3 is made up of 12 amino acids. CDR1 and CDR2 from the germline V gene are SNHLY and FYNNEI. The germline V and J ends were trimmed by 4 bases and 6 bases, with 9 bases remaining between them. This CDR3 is CASSGTTPEAFF. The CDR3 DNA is TGTGCCAGCAGTGGTACGACACCTGAAGCTTTCTTT.

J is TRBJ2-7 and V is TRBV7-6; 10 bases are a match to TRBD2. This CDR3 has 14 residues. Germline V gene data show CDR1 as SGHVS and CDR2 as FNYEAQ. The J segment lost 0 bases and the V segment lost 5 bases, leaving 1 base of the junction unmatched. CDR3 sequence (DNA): TGTGCCAGCAGCCCTAGCGGGAGCTCCTACGAGCAGTACTTC. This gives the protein CASSPSGSSYEQYF.

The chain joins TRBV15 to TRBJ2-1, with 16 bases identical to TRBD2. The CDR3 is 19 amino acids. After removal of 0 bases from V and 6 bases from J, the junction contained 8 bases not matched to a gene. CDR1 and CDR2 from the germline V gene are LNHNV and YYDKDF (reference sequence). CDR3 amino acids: CATSRDPAGLAGGPNEQFF. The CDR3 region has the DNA TGTGCCACCAGCAGAGATCCTGCGGGACTAGCGGGAGGGCCCAATGAGCAGTTCTTC.

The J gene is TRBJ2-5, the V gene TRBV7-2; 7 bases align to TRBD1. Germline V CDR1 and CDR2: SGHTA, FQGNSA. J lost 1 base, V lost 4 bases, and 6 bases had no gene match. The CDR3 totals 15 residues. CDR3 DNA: TGTGCCAGCAGCTCCCCGGGACAGATCCAAGAGACCCAGTACTTC. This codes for CASSSPGQIQETQYF.

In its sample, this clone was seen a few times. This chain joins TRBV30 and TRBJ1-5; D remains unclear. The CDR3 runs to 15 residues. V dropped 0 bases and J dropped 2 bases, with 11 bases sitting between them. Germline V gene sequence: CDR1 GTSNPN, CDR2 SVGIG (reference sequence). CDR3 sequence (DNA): TGTGCCTGGAGTGTACTGACGGGTGGCAATCAGCCCCAGCATTTT. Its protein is CAWSVLTGGNQPQHF.

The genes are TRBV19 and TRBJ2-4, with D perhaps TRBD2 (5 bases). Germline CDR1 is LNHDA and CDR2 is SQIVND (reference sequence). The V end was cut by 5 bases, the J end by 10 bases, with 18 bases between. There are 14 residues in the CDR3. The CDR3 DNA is TGTGCCAGTAGTTCCCCGGGGAAGGGCTCGATTCAGTACTTC. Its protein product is CASSSPGKGSIQYF.

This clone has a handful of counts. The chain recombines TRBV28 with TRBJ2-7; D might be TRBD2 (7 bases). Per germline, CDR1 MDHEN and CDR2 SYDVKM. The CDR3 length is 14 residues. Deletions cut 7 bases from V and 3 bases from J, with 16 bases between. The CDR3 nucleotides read TGTGCCAGCAAGGCAACGGGGGGCTTCTACGAGCAGTACTTC. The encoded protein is CASKATGGFYEQYF.

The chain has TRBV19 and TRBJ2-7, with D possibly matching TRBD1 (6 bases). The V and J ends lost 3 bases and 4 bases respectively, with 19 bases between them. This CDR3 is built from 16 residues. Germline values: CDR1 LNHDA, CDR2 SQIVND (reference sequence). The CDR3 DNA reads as TGTGCCAGTAGTATGAGCCGGGACACCCAATCGTACGAGCAGTACGTC. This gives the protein CASSMSRDTQSYEQYV.

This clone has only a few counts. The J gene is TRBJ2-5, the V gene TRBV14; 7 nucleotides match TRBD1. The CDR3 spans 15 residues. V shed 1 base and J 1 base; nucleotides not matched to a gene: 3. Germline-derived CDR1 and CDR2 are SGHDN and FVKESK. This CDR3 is CASSQGQGPQETQYF. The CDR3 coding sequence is TGTGCCAGCAGCCAAGGACAGGGTCCCCAAGAGACCCAGTACTTC.

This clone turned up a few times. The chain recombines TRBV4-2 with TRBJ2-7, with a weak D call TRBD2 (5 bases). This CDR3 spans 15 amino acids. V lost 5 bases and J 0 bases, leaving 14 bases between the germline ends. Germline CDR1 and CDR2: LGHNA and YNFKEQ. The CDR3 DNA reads TGTGCCAGCAGCGGGATGACGGGGAGCTCCTACGAGCAGTACTTC. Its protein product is CASSGMTGSSYEQYF.